This T cell receptor (beta chain) was observed in a study of tumor and adjacent non-tumor tissue in lung cancer. The wider study: Patients comprised 12 adenocarcinoma, a couple of squamous cell carcinoma and 1 small cell lung cancer. Samples averaged roughly 4.2 million productive TCRbeta reads each.

No cell sorting was done before RNA was extracted from the tissue. Chemotherapy-naive patients with new lung cancer underwent thoracic surgery in China, August–late 2014. In the case of this clonotype: The antigen is not known. Here the CDR3 omits its conserved ending phenylalanine or tryptophan, so a read error is the likely source.

Three rounds of nested PCR, following a modified ARM-PCR protocol, produced the TCRbeta library. Each CDR3 protein gets one entry after TCRdb re-called the multiplex PCR reads with MiXCR. In the table there are around 140,000 distinct CDR3 sequences, around 60% of which are singletons. Per the germline V gene, CDR1 is SGHNT and CDR2 is YENEEA. This CDR3 is 20 amino acids long. Study-wide results and limits: In normal lung, the top 100 clones were significantly more dominant than in tumor.

This rearrangement joins TRBV11-3 to TRBJ1-6; 9 positions match TRBD1. The sequence was obtained from a man in his 60s with small cell lung cancer. Sequencing used lung tumor tissue. CDR3 loop: CTSSQHRDRVSTRTNSPLHL. CDR3 DNA sequence: TGTACCAGCAGCCAGCACCGGGACAGGGTCTCCACTCGAACAAATTCACCCCTCCACCTA.